Following are 21 T cell receptor beta chains from one sample sequenced in a study of blood T cell repertoires in COVID-19. The table came from immunoSEQ multiplex PCR; TCRdb's copy has only in-frame clones and leaves some out. The sample lists 75,000 or so clones, approximately 82% occurring once. The sample consisted of peripheral blood. The source of these receptors is a woman of 80 years or more with acute or convalescent COVID-19.

This clone has just one count. The chain carries TRBV7-3 and TRBJ1-1; tentatively, D is TRBD1 (5 bases). The CDR3 totals 14 residues. Between the trimmed V and J ends, which lost 5 bases and 2 bases, there was a span of 12 bases. CDR1 and CDR2 from the germline V gene are SGHTA and FQGTGA. CDR3 in amino acids: CASSETVKNTEAFF. CDR3 nucleotides: TGTGCCAGCAGCGAGACAGTAAAAAACACTGAAGCTTTCTTT.

The sample holds one count of this clone. The genes are TRBV5-5 and TRBJ2-1; the match to TRBD2 covers 10 bases. J lost 4 bases, V lost 5 bases, and 6 bases had no gene match. CDR3 length: 15 residues. Germline assignment: CDR1 SGHKS and CDR2 YYEKEE (reference sequence). The CDR3 DNA follows: TGTGCCAGCAGTTGGGGTAGCGGGGGGTACAATGAGCAGTTCTTC. This encodes CASSWGSGGYNEQFF.

The count of this clone is one. J is TRBJ2-6 and V is TRBV3-1 (or the pseudogene TRBV3-2); weak D call: TRBD1 (5 bases). Germline V lookup: CDR1 LGHDT, CDR2 YNNKEL (reference sequence). This CDR3 is built from 15 residues. V lost 6 bases, J lost 0 bases, and 9 bases lay in between. CDR3 bases: TGTGCCAGCAGTGGGGCCTTCTCTGGGGCCAACGTCCTGACTTTC. It codes for CASSGAFSGANVLTF.

The chain carries TRBV6-6 and TRBJ1-2; perhaps TRBD1 as D (5 bases). Trimming stripped 3 bases from V and 4 bases from J, with 18 bases between. This CDR3 contains 16 residues. The germline V gene encodes CDR1 MNHNY and CDR2 SVGAGI (reference sequence). CDR3 residues: CASSYYTAGPSYGYTF. The CDR3 DNA reads TGTGCCAGCAGTTATTACACGGCAGGGCCTAGCTATGGCTACACCTTC.

The chain joins TRBV10-2 to TRBJ2-2, with 11 bases aligning to TRBD2. Per germline, CDR1 WSHSY and CDR2 SAAADI. CDR3 length: 15 residues. V shed 5 bases and J 5 bases; nucleotides not matched to a gene: 4. CDR3 loop: CASSLAGGQTGELFF. CDR3 bases: TGCGCCAGCAGTCTAGCGGGGGGTCAGACCGGGGAGCTGTTTTTT.

The J gene is TRBJ2-7, the V gene TRBV6-6; 8 nucleotides match TRBD1. Germline V lookup: CDR1 MNHNY, CDR2 SVGAGI (reference sequence). This CDR3 has 13 residues. V dropped 7 bases and J dropped 4; count of bases not matched to a gene: 6. CDR3 in DNA: TGTGCCAGCACTTCAGGGGGCGGATACGAGCAGTACTTC. Encoded protein: CASTSGGGYEQYF.

This clone has more than one count but fewer than ten. The genes are TRBV4-2 and TRBJ1-2; 9 bases are shared with TRBD1. This CDR3 is built from 14 residues. Looked up from germline, CDR1 is LGHNA and CDR2 is YNFKEQ. V was clipped by 4 bases and J by 8 bases; unmatched bases: 8. CDR3 DNA: TGTGCCAGCAGCCGTTCGGGACAGGGTAAAGGCTACACCTTC. It encodes CASSRSGQGKGYTF.

This clone was seen a single time. This chain links TRBV14 with TRBJ2-7; unclear D gene. CDR1 is SGHDN and CDR2 is FVKESK in the germline V gene. This CDR3 spans 14 amino acids. Trimming shortened V by 4 bases and J by 0 bases, and 10 bases separated the two germline ends. CDR3 nucleotides: TGTGCCAGCAGCCCCAGCGTCCACTCCTACGAGCAGTACTTC. Its translation: CASSPSVHSYEQYF.

The J gene is TRBJ1-6, the V gene TRBV5-6; the match to TRBD1 covers 8 bases. The trim removed 3 bases at V and 4 bases at J, leaving 6 bases unmatched. The CDR3 consists of 16 residues. Per germline, CDR1 SGHDT and CDR2 YYEEEE. The CDR3, as DNA: TGTGCCAGCAGCTACTCTCGGACAGGGTATAATTCACCCCTCCACTTT. This sequence encodes CASSYSRTGYNSPLHF. Looking up the rest from reference TRBV5-6 and TRBJ1-6 gives the full variable domain: DAGVTQSPTHLIKTRGQQVTLRCSPKSGHDTVSWYQQALGQGPQFIFQYYEEEERQRGNFPDRFSGHQFPNYSSELNVNALLLGDSALYLCASSYSRTGYNSPLHFGNGTRLTVT.

This clone showed up just once. V is TRBV27 and J is TRBJ1-2; TRBD1 agrees at 7 bases. Looked up from germline, CDR1 is MNHEY and CDR2 is SMNVEV (reference sequence). Unmatched junction bases numbered 7, after V lost 3 bases and J lost 3 bases. The CDR3 totals 15 residues. This CDR3 is CASSFWGQPDYGYTF. The CDR3, as DNA: TGTGCCAGCAGTTTTTGGGGACAGCCCGACTATGGCTACACCTTC.

The rearrangement links TRBV7-9 to TRBJ1-4; 8 bases agree with TRBD1. The V and J ends lost 3 bases and 8 bases, in that order; junction bases with no gene match: 5. The V gene's germline CDR1 is SEHNR and CDR2 FQNEAQ (reference sequence). The CDR3 has 14 amino acids. The CDR3: CASSLGTGGEKLFF. The CDR3 bases are TGTGCCAGCAGCTTGGGGACAGGAGGGGAAAAACTGTTTTTT.

This sequence joins TRBV5-4 and TRBJ2-7, with D unclear. Trimming shortened V by 1 base and J by 0 bases, and 8 bases separated the two germline ends. Germline V gene sequence: CDR1 SGHNT, CDR2 YYREEE (reference sequence). The CDR3 is 14 residues long. CDR3 bases: TGTGCCAGCAGCTTGTCTTCCGGCTCCTACGAGCAGTACTTC. Amino acid sequence: CASSLSSGSYEQYF.

CDR3 sequence: CASSQGNTEAFF. The CDR3 DNA sequence: TGCGCCAGCAGTCAGGGGAACACTGAAGCTTTCTTT. The chain employs TRBV10-2 and TRBJ1-1; possible D gene TRBD1, 5 bases. The CDR3 contains 12 residues. CDR1 WSHSY and CDR2 SAAADI come from the germline V gene. V gave up 5 bases and J gave up 1 base, with 5 bases separating them.

This chain uses TRBV2 with TRBJ1-4; TRBD1 is a possible D gene (6 bases). The ends were cut back, 3 bases at V and 4 bases at J, with 15 bases in the middle. CDR1 and CDR2 from the germline V gene are SNHLY and FYNNEI. This CDR3 spans 16 amino acids. The CDR3 DNA reads TGTGCCAGCAGTGACTGGTGGACAGCGAGTAATGAAAAACTGTTTTTT. Protein product: CASSDWWTASNEKLFF.

The genes are TRBV24-1 and TRBJ2-5; 10 bases map to TRBD2. Germline assignment: CDR1 KGHDR and CDR2 SFDVKD. V shed 5 bases and J 0 bases; nucleotides not matched to a gene: 2. The CDR3 loop spans 15 amino acids. CDR3 region: CATSGTSGYQETQYF. CDR3 DNA: TGTGCCACCAGTGGGACTAGCGGATACCAAGAGACCCAGTACTTC.

J is TRBJ2-5 and V is TRBV19, with 12 bases aligning to TRBD1. The CDR3 is made up of 16 amino acids. V trimming: 3 bases; J trimming: 5 bases; junction bases outside the gene matches: 7. Germline V gene lookup returns CDR1 LNHDA and CDR2 SQIVND (reference sequence). The CDR3 nucleotides are TGTGCCAGTAGTATGCGGGGGACAGGGGGCGGGGAGACCCAGTACTTC. This codes for CASSMRGTGGGETQYF.

The V and J genes are TRBV15 and TRBJ1-4; 7 bases align to TRBD1. The CDR3 contains 15 residues. The J segment lost 8 bases and the V segment lost 0 bases, leaving 6 bases of the junction unmatched. Germline CDR1 is LNHNV and CDR2 is YYDKDF (reference sequence). The CDR3: CATSRDRGLGEKLFF. As DNA, the CDR3 is TGTGCCACCAGCAGAGACAGGGGGTTAGGGGAAAAACTGTTTTTT.

This clone was counted a single time. The chain employs TRBV27 and TRBJ2-3; TRBD1 might be the D (5 bases). Germline CDR1 and CDR2: MNHEY and SMNVEV (reference sequence). The CDR3 has 13 amino acids. Trimming removed 6 bases from V and 3 bases from J, with 10 bases in between. As DNA, the CDR3 is TGTGCCAGCAGCCTAAAGGGGACAGATACGCAGTATTTT. Protein sequence: CASSLKGTDTQYF.

The chain has TRBV15 and TRBJ1-5; D remains ambiguous. From germline, CDR1 is LNHNV and CDR2 YYDKDF (reference sequence). V lost 4 bases to trimming and J lost 6 bases, with 10 bases between them. The CDR3 runs 13 residues. CDR3 sequence reads: CATSTSPGQPQHF. CDR3 DNA sequence: TGTGCCACCAGCACGTCCCCGGGTCAGCCCCAGCATTTT. The full variable domain, its missing parts supplied by reference TRBV15 and TRBJ1-5, is DAMVIQNPRYQVTQFGKPVTLSCSQTLNHNVMYWYQQKSSQAPKLLFHYYDKDFNNEADTPDNFQSRRPNTSFCFLDIRSPGLGDTAMYLCATSTSPGQPQHFGDGTRLSIL.

The V call is TRBV11-3, the J call TRBJ2-5; 7 positions agree with TRBD2. The CDR3 has 18 amino acids. Germline CDR1 SGHNT, CDR2 YENEEA. With V trimmed by 0 bases and J by 4 bases, 14 bases remained unmatched. The CDR3 bases are TGTGCCAGCAGCTTAGATGGGTCCGGCGGGAGATGGAGAGAGACCCAGTACTTC. It yields the protein CASSLDGSGGRWRETQYF.

This chain joins TRBV6-5 and TRBJ1-6; D possibly corresponds to TRBD1 (6 bases). V was cut by 6 bases and J by 8 bases, with 17 bases left in between. The CDR3 has 15 residues. Germline loops: CDR1 MNHEY, CDR2 SVGAGI. Here the CDR3 reads CASSWDKKGYSPLHF. The CDR3 DNA sequence: TGTGCCAGCAGCTGGGACAAAAAGGGATATTCACCCCTCCACTTT.